Here is one T cell receptor beta chain with its context. Its target is not known. Sequencing was performed with immunoSEQ multiplex PCR; in TCRdb, only in-frame clones are kept and a portion is missing. The repertoire holds tens of thousands of clones, with about 90% as singletons. This CDR3 has 15 residues. Looked up from germline, CDR1 is MNHEY and CDR2 is SVGAGI. J gave up 5 bases and V 4 bases, and 6 bases lay outside the gene matches. The record originates from a study of graft-versus-host responses after intestinal transplantation. Study-wide points: After transplant, early declines in HvG clones were associated with peak levels of circulating GvH clones.

This receptor was obtained from a human patient who received an intestinal transplant, so some T cells may come from the graft donor. Sequences were derived from PBMCs, sampled approximately 320 days after intestinal transplant. This chain links TRBV6-5 with TRBJ2-2; TRBD1 agrees at 8 bases. CDR3 sequence reads: CASSFGQGKTGELFF. CDR3 nucleotide sequence: TGTGCCAGCAGTTTCGGACAGGGAAAGACCGGGGAGCTGTTTTTT.